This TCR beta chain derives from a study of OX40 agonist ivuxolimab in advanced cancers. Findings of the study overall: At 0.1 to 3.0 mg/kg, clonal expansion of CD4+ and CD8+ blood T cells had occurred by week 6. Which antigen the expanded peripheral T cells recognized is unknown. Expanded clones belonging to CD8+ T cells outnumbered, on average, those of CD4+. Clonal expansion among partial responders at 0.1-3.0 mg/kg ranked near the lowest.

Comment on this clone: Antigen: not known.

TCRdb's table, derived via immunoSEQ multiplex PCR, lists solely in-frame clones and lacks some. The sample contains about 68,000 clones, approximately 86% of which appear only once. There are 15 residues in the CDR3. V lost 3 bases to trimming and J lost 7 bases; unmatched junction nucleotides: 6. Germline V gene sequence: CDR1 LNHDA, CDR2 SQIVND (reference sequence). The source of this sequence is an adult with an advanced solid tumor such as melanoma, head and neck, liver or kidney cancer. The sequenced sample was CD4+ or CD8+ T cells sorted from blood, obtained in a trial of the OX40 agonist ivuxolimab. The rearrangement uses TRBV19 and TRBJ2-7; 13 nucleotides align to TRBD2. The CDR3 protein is CASSISQGLAGEQYF. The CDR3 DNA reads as TGTGCCAGTAGTATCTCTCAGGGACTAGCGGGAGAGCAGTACTTC.